A single sample gave rise to the 26 T cell receptor beta chains below, sequenced in a study of cytomegalovirus exposure and HLA in healthy donors. PCR used 60 Vbeta primers and 13 Jbeta primers. The assay was immunoSEQ multiplex PCR, and TCRdb's table has in-frame clones only and misses some. The repertoire includes 65,000 to 70,000 clones, around 76% of them detected once, and 5.5% to 7% sits in the top ten. Specimen: PBMCs. The receptors shown here come from a man aged 45-60 years in good health and CMV-seronegative.

V is TRBV7-9 and J is TRBJ1-1; TRBD1 is a possible D gene (5 bases). Germline assignment: CDR1 SEHNR and CDR2 FQNEAQ (reference sequence). The CDR3 covers 14 residues. The V gene lost 6 bases and the J gene lost 3 bases, with 14 bases spanning the gap. The CDR3: CASSPDRVHTEAFF. The CDR3 DNA reads TGTGCCAGCAGTCCCGACAGAGTCCACACTGAAGCTTTCTTT. The variable domain in full, with the rest retrieved from reference TRBV7-9 and TRBJ1-1, is DTGVSQNPRHKITKRGQNVTFRCDPISEHNRLYWYRQTLGQGPEFLTYFQNEAQLEKSRLLSDRFSAERPKGSFSTLEIQRTEQGDSAMYLCASSPDRVHTEAFFGQGTRLTVV.

A remark on this clone: Other DNA sequences within the sample encode an identical CDR3. The chain uses TRBV30 and TRBJ1-5, with D possibly TRBD1 on 5 matching bases. Trimming left V 0 bases short and J 6 bases short, with 9 bases between. Germline V gene data show CDR1 as GTSNPN and CDR2 as SVGIG (reference sequence). This CDR3 region has 13 residues. CDR3 coding DNA: TGTGCCTGGAGTGTCCAGGGAGGTCAGCCCCAGCATTTT. The encoded protein is CAWSVQGGQPQHF. The whole variable domain, filled in from reference TRBV30 and TRBJ1-5, reads SQTIHQWPATLVQPVGSPLSLECTVEGTSNPNLYWYRQAAGRGLQLLFYSVGIGQISSEVPQNLSASRPQDRQFILSSKKLLLSDSGFYLCAWSVQGGQPQHFGDGTRLSIL.

The chain links TRBV25-1 to TRBJ2-1, with 8 bases fitting TRBD2. V was pared by 7 bases and J by 2 bases, with 7 bases of the junction left unmatched. Germline CDR1 is MGHDK and CDR2 is SYGVNS. CDR3 size: 15 residues. The CDR3 region is CASIRTGGTYNEQFF. The CDR3 DNA reads as TGTGCCAGCATTCGAACGGGGGGGACCTACAATGAGCAGTTCTTC.

The chain couples TRBV7-2 to TRBJ2-3; a weak D match, TRBD2 (5 bases). Germline-derived CDR1 and CDR2 are SGHTA and FQGNSA. CDR3 size: 17 residues. Trimming cost V 8 bases and J 0 bases, with 21 bases left between them. CDR3 in DNA: TGTGCCAGCTCCCGGGAAACGCCCAAGATTAGCACAGATACGCAGTATTTT. This codes for CASSRETPKISTDTQYF.

This chain joins TRBV7-2 and TRBJ2-7, with a weak D call TRBD1 (5 bases). This CDR3 has 16 residues. V was pared by 5 bases and J by 2 bases, with 19 bases between. The V gene's germline CDR1 is SGHTA and CDR2 FQGNSA. Here the CDR3 DNA reads TGTGCCAGCAGCCACACCAGGACACTTAAAGCCTACGAGCAGTACTTC. Translating it yields CASSHTRTLKAYEQYF.

This clone was counted a single time. This chain uses TRBV29-1 with TRBJ1-2; possibly TRBD1 for D (5 bases). V was trimmed by 3 bases and J by 2 bases, leaving 10 bases between them. Germline V gene data show CDR1 as SQVTM and CDR2 as ANQGSEA. The CDR3 has 13 residues. DNA for the CDR3: TGCAGCGTTGACTTCCAGGGCAACTATGGCTACACCTTC. This codes for CSVDFQGNYGYTF.

The chain has TRBV28 and TRBJ2-5; 8 bases map to TRBD1. The CDR3 is made up of 18 amino acids. CDR1 is MDHEN, CDR2 SYDVKM, per germline. With V trimmed by 6 bases and J by 5 bases, 20 bases remained unmatched. The CDR3 DNA sequence: TGTGCCAGCAGCTTAAGTGGAACCGATCAGGGGGCCTGGGAGACCCAGTACTTC. It yields the protein CASSLSGTDQGAWETQYF. Supplemented by reference TRBV28 and TRBJ2-5, the full variable domain reads DVKVTQSSRYLVKRTGEKVFLECVQDMDHENMFWYRQDPGLGLRLIYFSYDVKMKEKGDIPEGYSVSREKKERFSLILESASTNQTSMYLCASSLSGTDQGAWETQYFGPGTRLLVL.

V usage is TRBV9 and J usage is TRBJ1-5; D not resolved. Germline loops: CDR1 SGDLS, CDR2 YYNGEE. The CDR3 sequence is 13 residues long. Trimming left V 2 bases short and J 7 bases short, with 10 bases between. This CDR3 is CASSVTPGQPQHF. The CDR3 DNA sequence: TGTGCCAGCAGCGTTACCCCGGGGCAGCCCCAGCATTTT.

This clone was counted a single time. CDR3 amino acids: CAWRPLTGSTGLNTEAFF. The DNA for the CDR3 is TGTGCCTGGAGACCCCTCACGGGGTCGACAGGGTTGAACACTGAAGCTTTCTTT. The chain is built from TRBV30 and TRBJ1-1; 7 bases match TRBD1. Germline CDR1 GTSNPN, CDR2 SVGIG (reference sequence). With 3 bases clipped from V and 0 bases from J, the junction kept 16 bases outside the gene matches. This CDR3 is 18 amino acids long.

The chain employs TRBV7-8 and TRBJ2-3, with D tentatively TRBD2 (6 bases). CDR1 is SGHVS and CDR2 is FQNEAQ in the germline V gene. CDR3 length: 15 amino acids. With 1 base removed from V and 3 bases from J, the gap between germline ends came to 11 bases. As DNA, the CDR3 is TGTGCCAGCAGCTTAGGGAGGGTCCTGACAGATACGCAGTATTTT. Its translation is CASSLGRVLTDTQYF.

The chain employs TRBV6-5 and TRBJ2-1; tentatively, D is TRBD1 (6 bases). The germline V and J ends were trimmed by 6 bases and 8 bases, with 8 bases remaining between them. The length of the CDR3 is 11 residues. Germline V gene sequence: CDR1 MNHEY, CDR2 SVGAGI. The CDR3 is CASRRQDEQFF. The CDR3 DNA follows: TGTGCCAGCAGACGACAGGATGAGCAGTTCTTC.

The chain combines TRBV27 with TRBJ2-1, with 10 bases identical to TRBD1. Germline values: CDR1 MNHEY, CDR2 SMNVEV (reference sequence). After removal of 7 bases from V and 1 base from J, the junction contained 19 bases not matched to a gene. This CDR3 has 20 amino acids. The chain's CDR3 is CASNPTNRDRGKMSYNEQFF. CDR3 coding DNA: TGTGCCAGCAATCCAACCAATCGGGACAGGGGTAAGATGTCCTACAATGAGCAGTTCTTC.

This clone was found once. The V and J genes are TRBV28 and TRBJ2-5; 8 bases map to TRBD1. Matching the DNA end better, TRBJ2-7 makes the J call doubtful. Germline CDR1 reads MDHEN; CDR2 reads SYDVKM. The CDR3 spans 13 residues. This CDR3 reads CASSFQGAYEQYF. CDR3 DNA: TGTGCCAGCAGTTTTCAGGGGGCTTACGAGCAGTACTTC.

This clone appeared a single time. This chain joins TRBV28 and TRBJ2-7; 7 bases match TRBD1. V lost 5 bases, J lost 9 bases, and 16 bases stayed unmatched. Germline V gene data show CDR1 as MDHEN and CDR2 as SYDVKM. The CDR3 covers 15 residues. The CDR3 sequence: CASSLGLGQHEGQYF. The CDR3 region has the DNA TGTGCCAGCAGTCTTGGATTGGGACAGCACGAGGGGCAGTACTTC.

This clone has just a few counts. The chain couples TRBV10-2 to TRBJ2-5; D might be TRBD2 (6 bases). Trimming removed 6 bases at V and 5 bases at J, with 16 bases between. Germline CDR1 reads WSHSY; CDR2 reads SAAADI. This CDR3 spans 14 amino acids. The CDR3 bases are TGCGCCAGCAGGATGCCGGGACTGGAGGAGACCCAGTACTTC. The encoded protein is CASRMPGLEETQYF.

The rearrangement uses TRBV27 and TRBJ1-5; 10 bases are a match to TRBD1. V shed 7 bases and J 6 bases; nucleotides not matched to a gene: 6. Per the germline V gene, CDR1 is MNHEY and CDR2 is SMNVEV (reference sequence). The CDR3 has 14 amino acids. CDR3 DNA sequence: TGTGCCAGCACCTCGACAGGGGGCAGTCAGCCCCAGCATTTT. Residues: CASTSTGGSQPQHF.

The chain combines TRBV28 with TRBJ1-2; 8 bases fit TRBD1. The V gene end was trimmed by 4 bases and the J gene end by 14 bases; junction bases not matched to a gene: 12. Germline values: CDR1 MDHEN, CDR2 SYDVKM. This CDR3 is 13 amino acids long. The CDR3 DNA reads TGTGCCAGCAGTTCGGACAGGGTGGAGGGTGGGACCTTC. The encoded protein is CASSSDRVEGGTF.

This chain links TRBV2 with TRBJ2-2, with unresolved D. The CDR3 runs 15 residues. Per germline, CDR1 SNHLY and CDR2 FYNNEI. The ends were cut back, 2 bases at V and 5 bases at J, with 12 bases in the middle. This CDR3 reads CASSERLGWTGELFF. The CDR3, as DNA: TGTGCCAGCAGTGAAAGGCTAGGTTGGACCGGGGAGCTGTTTTTT.

Here the CDR3 DNA reads TGTGCCAGCAGCCAAGGAGGCACAGGAGCCCCTTTGGGAGGAGCTTTCTTT. Protein sequence: CASSQGGTGAPLGGAFF. This chain connects TRBV14 to TRBJ1-1; D is perhaps TRBD1 (5 bases). The ends were cut back, 1 base at V and 10 bases at J, with 25 bases in the middle. CDR3 length: 17 residues. Germline lookup yields CDR1 SGHDN and CDR2 FVKESK.

The chain is built from TRBV5-4 and TRBJ2-6; D remains unclear. The CDR3 is 12 amino acids. Trimming removed 10 bases from V and 0 bases from J, with 5 bases in between. Per germline, CDR1 SGHNT and CDR2 YYREEE (reference sequence). The chain's CDR3 is CAGHSGANVLTF. The CDR3 coding sequence is TGTGCCGGCCACTCTGGGGCCAACGTCCTGACTTTC.

V and J are TRBV11-3 and TRBJ2-2, with D possibly TRBD1 on 5 matching bases. Germline loops: CDR1 SGHNT, CDR2 YENEEA. V was trimmed by 5 bases and J by 6 bases, leaving 13 bases between them. The CDR3 spans 14 residues. The CDR3 DNA reads as TGTGCCAGCAGCGTAGGACCAGGGTCCGGGGAGCTGTTTTTT. Translating it yields CASSVGPGSGELFF.

This clone was seen only a few times. The CDR3 DNA reads as TGTGCCAGCAGTTTGTCGGTCGGAGGCGAGACCCAGTACTTC. Protein: CASSLSVGGETQYF. The V and J genes are TRBV28 and TRBJ2-5; maybe TRBD2 (5 bases). V was pared by 3 bases and J by 5 bases, with 13 bases between. CDR1 and CDR2 from the germline V gene are MDHEN and SYDVKM. The CDR3 runs 14 residues.

This clone came up once. The CDR3 DNA follows: TGTGCCTGGCTTAAGATCGGGTTCTCCTACGAGCAGTACTTC. Its translation: CAWLKIGFSYEQYF. The chain links TRBV30 to TRBJ2-5; the D is unclear. The J call may not be correct, given that the DNA end is closer to TRBJ2-7. Germline V CDR1 and CDR2: GTSNPN, SVGIG (reference sequence). The CDR3 contains 14 residues.

The CDR3 spells CSVVITGDNYGYTF. CDR3 DNA: TGCAGCGTTGTAATAACAGGGGACAACTATGGCTACACCTTC. The rearrangement links TRBV29-1 to TRBJ1-2, with TRBD1 matching over 7 bases. Germline lookup yields CDR1 SQVTM and CDR2 ANQGSEA. The CDR3 totals 14 residues. Trimming took 4 bases from V and 2 from J; bases not matched to a gene: 7. Full variable domain (remainder filled in from reference TRBV29-1 and TRBJ1-2): SAVISQKPSRDICQRGTSLTIQCQVDSQVTMMFWYRQQPGQSLTLIATANQGSEATYESGFVIDKFPISRPNLTFSTLTVSNMSPEDSSIYLCSVVITGDNYGYTFGSGTRLTVV.

This clone appeared once. CDR3: CASSIRLGSEQYF. CDR3 sequence (DNA): TGTGCCAGTAGTATTCGGCTAGGTAGCGAGCAGTACTTC. V gene TRBV19 combines with J gene TRBJ2-7; D gene unclear. Trimming pared 3 bases from V and 6 bases from J, leaving 12 bases between. The germline V gene has CDR1 LNHDA and CDR2 SQIVND (reference sequence). The CDR3 loop spans 13 amino acids.

J is TRBJ1-2 and V is TRBV7-2, with D perhaps TRBD1 (5 bases). The CDR3 is made up of 15 amino acids. The germline V and J ends were trimmed by 2 bases and 8 bases, with 18 bases remaining between them. The germline V gene encodes CDR1 SGHTA and CDR2 FQGNSA. CDR3 region: CASSLQGFRGGGYTF. DNA for the CDR3: TGTGCCAGCAGCTTACAGGGCTTTAGAGGTGGGGGCTACACCTTC.